What follows are 25 T cell receptor beta chains derived from one specimen sequenced in a study of response to subunit inactivated influenza vaccine. TCRdb re-called the RT-PCR reads with MiXCR, one entry per CDR3 protein. The data show over 650,000 distinct CDR3 sequences, less than 20% seen once. The sequencing used PBMCs from blood, collected 5 days after vaccination. These receptors all stem from a man aged 50 to 60 who received an inactivated influenza vaccine.

Many counts were recorded for this clonotype. The rearrangement joins TRBV29-1 to TRBJ2-1; 10 nucleotides agree with TRBD2. V dropped 6 bases and J dropped 8; count of bases not matched to a gene: 7. This CDR3 spans 13 amino acids. CDR1 SQVTM and CDR2 ANQGSEA come from the germline V gene. The CDR3 protein is CSVPQRGGYEQFF. DNA of the CDR3: TGCAGCGTCCCCCAGCGGGGGGGTTATGAGCAGTTCTTC.

There are a few counts of this clonotype. The chain is built from TRBV4-1 and TRBJ2-3; 11 bases agree with TRBD2. Germline V lookup: CDR1 MGHRA, CDR2 YSYEKL. The CDR3 runs 20 residues. J lost 5 bases, V lost 1 base, and 17 bases had no gene match. In DNA form, the CDR3 reads TGCGCCAGCAGCCAAGTGGAAAGCGTGGGTAGCGGGGGGGCCGGAGATACGCAGTATTTT. It is translated as CASSQVESVGSGGAGDTQYF.

This clonotype was observed many times. The rearrangement uses TRBV11-1 and TRBJ1-2; the D is unclear. Trimming took 4 bases from V and 0 from J, leaving 21 bases between them. CDR3 length: 18 amino acids. Germline loops: CDR1 SGHAT, CDR2 FQDESV (reference sequence). The CDR3 loop is CASSSGDVGTRANYGYTF. The CDR3 DNA sequence: TGTGCCAGCAGCTCCGGAGATGTGGGCACGAGAGCTAACTATGGCTACACCTTC. The variable domain in full, with the rest retrieved from reference TRBV11-1 and TRBJ1-2, is EAEVAQSPRYKITEKSQAVAFWCDPISGHATLYWYRQILGQGPELLVQFQDESVVDDSQLPKDRFSAERLKGVDSTLKIQPAELGDSAMYLCASSSGDVGTRANYGYTFGSGTRLTVV.

This chain uses TRBV6-4 with TRBJ2-1, with 8 bases fitting TRBD2. Germline CDR1 is MRHNA and CDR2 is SNTAGT. The J segment lost 2 bases and the V segment lost 6 bases, leaving 6 bases of the junction unmatched. There are 15 residues in the CDR3. CDR3 nucleotide sequence: TGTGCCAGCAGCGCTACTAGCGGACCCTACAATGAGCAGTTCTTC. This gives the protein CASSATSGPYNEQFF.

This clonotype was found a few times. The CDR3 loop reads CASRHRGVGEQYF. CDR3 bases: TGTGCCAGCAGACATAGGGGTGTTGGCGAGCAGTACTTC. This chain links TRBV27 with TRBJ2-7, with D maybe TRBD1 (5 bases). The germline gives CDR1 MNHEY, CDR2 SMNVEV (reference sequence). This CDR3 contains 13 residues. The V and J ends lost 6 bases and 6 bases respectively, with 15 bases between them.

The chain recombines TRBV6-5 with TRBJ2-2; D is ambiguous. The V and J ends lost 10 bases and 1 base respectively, with 7 bases between them. In germline, CDR1 is MNHEY, CDR2 SVGAGI. The CDR3 has 12 residues. The CDR3 reads CATQENTGELFF. For the CDR3, the DNA is TGTGCCACCCAGGAGAACACCGGGGAGCTGTTTTTT.

Many counts were recorded for this clonotype. The chain carries TRBV29-1 and TRBJ2-1; D unresolved. Germline loops: CDR1 SQVTM, CDR2 ANQGSEA. Trimming pared 1 base from V and 0 bases from J, leaving 10 bases between. CDR3 length: 15 residues. The CDR3 loop reads CSVEGPRSSYNEQFF. CDR3 in DNA: TGCAGCGTTGAAGGGCCGCGGAGCTCCTACAATGAGCAGTTCTTC.

This clonotype was counted many times. This chain joins TRBV20-1 and TRBJ1-4; D remains unclear. Germline V gives CDR1 DFQATT, CDR2 SNEGSKA (reference sequence). This CDR3 contains 12 residues. V gave up 1 base and J gave up 6 bases, with 6 bases separating them. The CDR3 DNA sequence: TGCAGTGCTAGAGGGAACGATGAAAAACTGTTTTTT. Its translation: CSARGNDEKLFF.

This clonotype was observed at least ten times. The CDR3 DNA follows: TGCAGTGCTAAACAGCCGCACAATGAGCAGTTCTTC. This sequence encodes CSAKQPHNEQFF. The rearrangement uses TRBV20-1 and TRBJ2-1; D gene uncertain. The ends were cut back, 4 bases at V and 5 bases at J, with 9 bases in the middle. Germline values: CDR1 DFQATT, CDR2 SNEGSKA (reference sequence). This CDR3 has 12 amino acids.

The DNA of the CDR3 is TGTGCCAGCAGTGAACGACGGGGGAGCACAGATACGCAGTATTTT. This encodes CASSERRGSTDTQYF. The V call is TRBV6-1, the J call TRBJ2-3; tentatively, D is TRBD2 (6 bases). V was cut by 2 bases and J by 0 bases, with 9 bases left in between. Germline V gene lookup returns CDR1 MNHNS and CDR2 SASEGT. This CDR3 region has 15 residues.

The rearrangement joins TRBV10-3 to TRBJ1-5, with D possibly TRBD1 on 5 matching bases. The CDR3 sequence is 17 residues long. V shed 6 bases and J shed 1 base, with 19 bases lying between them. Germline V gives CDR1 ENHRY, CDR2 SYGVKD. CDR3 amino acids: CAISEIGGAGSNQPQHF. The CDR3 region has the DNA TGTGCCATCAGCGAAATCGGTGGGGCAGGCAGCAATCAGCCCCAGCATTTT.

This chain connects TRBV4-1 to TRBJ2-5; maybe TRBD2 (5 bases). The length of the CDR3 is 18 residues. V shed 3 bases and J shed 0 bases, with 20 bases lying between them. Germline-derived CDR1 and CDR2 are MGHRA and YSYEKL. CDR3: CASSQQVSGTNHQETQYF. The DNA of the CDR3 is TGCGCCAGCAGCCAGCAAGTCAGCGGCACAAATCACCAAGAGACCCAGTACTTC.

This clonotype was observed a few times. The chain combines TRBV6-1 with TRBJ2-7; D is possibly TRBD2 (6 bases). Trimming left V 6 bases short and J 3 bases short, with 15 bases between. The CDR3 has 14 residues. The V gene's germline CDR1 is MNHNS and CDR2 SASEGT. As DNA, the CDR3 is TGTGCCAGCAGAGGTAGCGGAATTAACTACGAGCAGTACTTC. The encoded protein is CASRGSGINYEQYF.

This clonotype came up many times. V and J are TRBV29-1 and TRBJ1-2, with D perhaps TRBD1 (5 bases). CDR1 and CDR2 from the germline V gene are SQVTM and ANQGSEA. V was cut by 2 bases and J by 4 bases, with 11 bases left in between. CDR3 length: 13 amino acids. CDR3 coding DNA: TGCAGCGTTGAACTCGGGGGAGGCTATGGCTACACCTTC. It is translated as CSVELGGGYGYTF.

V usage is TRBV29-1 and J usage is TRBJ2-7, with D possibly being TRBD1 (6 bases). CDR3 size: 12 residues. The V gene's germline CDR1 is SQVTM and CDR2 ANQGSEA. The V gene lost 7 bases and the J gene lost 2 bases, with 12 bases spanning the gap. The CDR3 nucleotides are TGCAGCGGACAGGTCTCCCCCTACGAGCAGTACTTC. It specifies CSGQVSPYEQYF.

The chain is built from TRBV6-1 and TRBJ1-2, with D hard to call. CDR3 length: 15 residues. V lost 8 bases and J 0 bases, leaving 16 bases between the germline ends. Germline CDR1 is MNHNS and CDR2 is SASEGT. The CDR3 coding sequence is TGTGCCAGCGGCGCATGGCGGTTAGCTAACTATGGCTACACCTTC. Translated: CASGAWRLANYGYTF.

This chain links TRBV20-1 with TRBJ1-4; D may be TRBD1 (6 bases). The V end was cut by 3 bases, the J end by 7 bases, with 12 bases between. The CDR3 extends over 13 amino acids. The germline gives CDR1 DFQATT, CDR2 SNEGSKA (reference sequence). CDR3 loop: CSARSEGGEKLFF. The DNA for the CDR3 is TGCAGTGCTAGGTCGGAGGGGGGTGAAAAACTGTTTTTT.

The chain is built from TRBV18 and TRBJ2-7, with 8 bases fitting TRBD1. V was pared by 6 bases and J by 7 bases, with 11 bases of the junction left unmatched. There are 14 residues in the CDR3. Germline V gives CDR1 KGHSH, CDR2 LQKENI. CDR3 in DNA: TGTGCCAGCTCTCCCGGGACAGGACATTCGGAGCAGTACTTC. Protein sequence: CASSPGTGHSEQYF.

The CDR3 sequence is CAISDFAGNYEQYF. The DNA for the CDR3 is TGTGCCATCAGTGACTTTGCGGGGAACTACGAGCAGTACTTC. The chain uses TRBV10-3 and TRBJ2-7, with D maybe TRBD2 (6 bases). The germline V gene encodes CDR1 ENHRY and CDR2 SYGVKD. CDR3 size: 14 residues. V was cut by 3 bases and J by 3 bases, with 12 bases left in between.

This chain uses TRBV7-6 with TRBJ2-1; 9 positions match TRBD1. The CDR3 consists of 17 residues. Germline CDR1 and CDR2: SGHVS and FNYEAQ. The J segment lost 0 bases and the V segment lost 5 bases, leaving 8 bases of the junction unmatched. CDR3 DNA sequence: TGTGCCAGCAGCACTTCACAGGGGGCCAGCTCCTACAATGAGCAGTTCTTC. It encodes CASSTSQGASSYNEQFF.

This clonotype was detected only a few times. V usage is TRBV4-3 and J usage is TRBJ1-6; D perhaps matches TRBD1 (5 bases). CDR1 and CDR2 from the germline V gene are LGHNA and YSLEER. The CDR3 consists of 15 residues. V was shortened by 0 bases and J by 8 bases, with 11 bases between the two germline ends. CDR3 in amino acids: CASSQETGLDSPLHF. Here the CDR3 DNA reads TGCGCCAGCAGCCAAGAAACGGGGCTGGATTCACCCCTCCACTTT.

The rearrangement links TRBV20-1 to TRBJ2-3; the D is unclear. This CDR3 is 12 amino acids long. CDR1 is DFQATT and CDR2 is SNEGSKA in the germline V gene (reference sequence). CDR3 DNA sequence: TGCAGCGTTAGCCTTGGAGCAGATACGCAGTATTTT. Translation gives CSVSLGADTQYF.

This clonotype occurred a few times. V is TRBV7-2 and J is TRBJ1-5; a weak D match, TRBD1 (5 bases). The CDR3 is 14 residues long. Trimming removed 2 bases at V and 7 bases at J, with 12 bases between. Germline-derived CDR1 and CDR2 are SGHTA and FQGNSA. In nucleotides, the CDR3 is TGTGCCAGCAGCTTACAGGTATCAGGGCAGCCCCAGCATTTT. Its translation: CASSLQVSGQPQHF.

The CDR3 is CASSQTDSNSPLHF. For the CDR3, the DNA is TGTGCCAGCAGCCAGACAGATAGTAATTCACCCCTCCACTTT. The V and J genes are TRBV3-1 and TRBJ1-6, with D possibly matching TRBD1 (5 bases). CDR1 and CDR2 from the germline V gene are LGHDT and YNNKEL (reference sequence). Between the trimmed V and J ends, which lost 3 bases and 6 bases, there was a span of 9 bases. The CDR3 is 14 amino acids.

The sample holds a few counts of this clonotype. The rearrangement uses TRBV21-1 and TRBJ1-2. TRBV21-1 is listed as a pseudogene. CDR3 length: 15 amino acids. The CDR3 DNA is TGTGCCAGCAGCAAAATACGGGGTTGGATCCATGGCTACACCTTC. Its protein is CASSKIRGWIHGYTF.